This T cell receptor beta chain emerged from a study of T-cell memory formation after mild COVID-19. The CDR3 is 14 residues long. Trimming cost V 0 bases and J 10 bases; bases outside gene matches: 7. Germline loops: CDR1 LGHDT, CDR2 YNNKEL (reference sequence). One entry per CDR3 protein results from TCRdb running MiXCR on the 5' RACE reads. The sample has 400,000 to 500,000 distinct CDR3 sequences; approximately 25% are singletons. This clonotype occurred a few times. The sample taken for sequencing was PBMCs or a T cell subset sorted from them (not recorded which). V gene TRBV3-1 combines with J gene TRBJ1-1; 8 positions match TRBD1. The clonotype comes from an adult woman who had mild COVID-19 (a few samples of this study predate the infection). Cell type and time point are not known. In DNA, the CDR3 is TGTGCCAGCAGCCAAGAAGCCCAGGGGGCGGGAGCTTTCTTT. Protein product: CASSQEAQGAGAFF.